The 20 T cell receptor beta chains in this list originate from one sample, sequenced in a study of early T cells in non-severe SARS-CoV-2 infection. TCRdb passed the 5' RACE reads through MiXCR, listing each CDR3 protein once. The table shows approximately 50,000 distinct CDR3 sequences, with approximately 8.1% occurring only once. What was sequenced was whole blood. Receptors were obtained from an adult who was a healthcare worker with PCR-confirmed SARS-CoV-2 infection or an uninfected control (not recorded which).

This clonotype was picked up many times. CDR3 DNA: TGTGCCAGCAGAGGGACAGGGGGATCGAACACTGAAGCTTTCTTT. This encodes CASRGTGGSNTEAFF. The rearrangement uses TRBV7-9 and TRBJ1-1, with 11 bases lining up with TRBD1. Germline CDR1 and CDR2: SEHNR and FQNEAQ (reference sequence). V lost 6 bases, J lost 1 base, and 4 bases stayed unmatched. This CDR3 is built from 15 residues.

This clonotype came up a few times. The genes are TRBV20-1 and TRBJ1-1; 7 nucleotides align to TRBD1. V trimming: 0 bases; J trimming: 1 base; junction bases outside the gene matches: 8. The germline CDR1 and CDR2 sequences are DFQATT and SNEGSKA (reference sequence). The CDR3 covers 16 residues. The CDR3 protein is CSARDMEGAWNTEAFF. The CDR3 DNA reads TGCAGTGCTAGAGATATGGAGGGGGCGTGGAACACTGAAGCTTTCTTT.

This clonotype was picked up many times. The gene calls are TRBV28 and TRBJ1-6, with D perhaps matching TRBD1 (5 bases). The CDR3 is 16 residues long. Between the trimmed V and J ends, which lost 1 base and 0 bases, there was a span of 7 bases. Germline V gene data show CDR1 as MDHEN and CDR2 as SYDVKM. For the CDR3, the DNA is TGTGCCAGCAGTTTATCCGGGGGCTCCTATAATTCACCCCTCCACTTT. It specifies CASSLSGGSYNSPLHF.

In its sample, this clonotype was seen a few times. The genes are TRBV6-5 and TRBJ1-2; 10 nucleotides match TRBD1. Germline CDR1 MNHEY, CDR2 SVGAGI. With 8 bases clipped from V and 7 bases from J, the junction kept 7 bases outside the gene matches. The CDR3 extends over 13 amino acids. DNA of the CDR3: TGTGCCAGCCGACAGGGGGCCTTGGCTGGCTACACCTTC. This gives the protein CASRQGALAGYTF.

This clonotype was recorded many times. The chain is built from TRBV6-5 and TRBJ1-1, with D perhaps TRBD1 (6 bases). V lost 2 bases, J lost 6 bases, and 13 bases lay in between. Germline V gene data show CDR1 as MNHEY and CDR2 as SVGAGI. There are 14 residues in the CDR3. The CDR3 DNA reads TGTGCCAGCAGTTACGCGGGGGGGCGAGCTGAAGCTTTCTTT. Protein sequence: CASSYAGGRAEAFF.

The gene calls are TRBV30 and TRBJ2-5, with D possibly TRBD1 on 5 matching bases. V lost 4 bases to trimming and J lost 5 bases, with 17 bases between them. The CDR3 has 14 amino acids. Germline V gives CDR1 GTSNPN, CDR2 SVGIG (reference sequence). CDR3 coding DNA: TGTGCCTGGAAGGGGCCTGGCTTTTTGGAGACCCAGTACTTC. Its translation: CAWKGPGFLETQYF.

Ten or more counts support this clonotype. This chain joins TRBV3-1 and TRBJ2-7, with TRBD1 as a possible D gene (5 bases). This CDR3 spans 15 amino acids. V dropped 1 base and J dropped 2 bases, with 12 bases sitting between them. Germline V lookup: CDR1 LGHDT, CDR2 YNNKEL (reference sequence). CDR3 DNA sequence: TGTGCCAGCAGCCAAGTGTCGGACAAAGCCTACGAGCAGTACTTC. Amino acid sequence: CASSQVSDKAYEQYF.

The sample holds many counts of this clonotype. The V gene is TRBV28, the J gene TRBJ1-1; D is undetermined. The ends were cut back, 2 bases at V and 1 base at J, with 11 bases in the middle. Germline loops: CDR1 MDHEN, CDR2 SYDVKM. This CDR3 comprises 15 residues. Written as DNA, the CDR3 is TGTGCCAGCAGTTTAGACACTTTGGGGAACACTGAAGCTTTCTTT. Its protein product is CASSLDTLGNTEAFF.

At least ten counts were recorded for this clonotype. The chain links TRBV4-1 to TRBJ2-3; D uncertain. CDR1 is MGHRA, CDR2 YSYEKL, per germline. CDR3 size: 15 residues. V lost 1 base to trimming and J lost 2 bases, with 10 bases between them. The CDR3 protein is CASSQGVLPTDTQYF. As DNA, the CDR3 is TGCGCCAGCAGCCAAGGAGTCTTACCCACAGATACGCAGTATTTT.

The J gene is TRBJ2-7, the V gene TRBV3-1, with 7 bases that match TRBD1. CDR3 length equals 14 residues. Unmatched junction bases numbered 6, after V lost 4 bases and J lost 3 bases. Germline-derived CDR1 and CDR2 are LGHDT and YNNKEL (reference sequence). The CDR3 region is CASSRQGMDYEQYF. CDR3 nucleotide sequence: TGTGCCAGCAGCCGACAGGGTATGGACTACGAGCAGTACTTC.

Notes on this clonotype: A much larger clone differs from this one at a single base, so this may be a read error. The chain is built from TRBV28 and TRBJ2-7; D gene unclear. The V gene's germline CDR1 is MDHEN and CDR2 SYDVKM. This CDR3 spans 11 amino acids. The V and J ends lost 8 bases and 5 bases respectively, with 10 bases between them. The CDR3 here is CASSIGHEQYF. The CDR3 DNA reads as TGTGCCAGCTCTATAGGGCACGAGCAGTACTTC.

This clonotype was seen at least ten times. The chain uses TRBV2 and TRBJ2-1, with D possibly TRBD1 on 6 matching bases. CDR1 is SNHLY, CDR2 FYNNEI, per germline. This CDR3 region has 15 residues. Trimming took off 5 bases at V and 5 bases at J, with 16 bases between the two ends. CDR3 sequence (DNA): TGTGCCAGCAGTTCCTACAGGGAACGTCACAATGAGCAGTTCTTC. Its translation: CASSSYRERHNEQFF.

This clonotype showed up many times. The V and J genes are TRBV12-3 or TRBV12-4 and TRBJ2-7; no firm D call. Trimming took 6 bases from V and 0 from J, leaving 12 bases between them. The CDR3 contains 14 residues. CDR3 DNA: TGTGCCAGCAGCACCGTACCCAGCTCCTACGAGCAGTACTTC. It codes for CASSTVPSSYEQYF.

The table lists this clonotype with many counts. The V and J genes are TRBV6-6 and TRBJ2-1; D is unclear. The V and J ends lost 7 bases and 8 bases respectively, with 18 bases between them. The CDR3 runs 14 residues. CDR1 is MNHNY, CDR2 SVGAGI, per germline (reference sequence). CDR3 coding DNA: TGTGCCAGCACCCCCAAGATAGCCTTCCATGAGCAGTTCTTC. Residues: CASTPKIAFHEQFF.

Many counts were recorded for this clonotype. The CDR3: CSARLTGNQAFF. The CDR3 DNA reads as TGCAGTGCTAGATTAACAGGGAACCAAGCTTTCTTT. The V and J genes are TRBV20-1 and TRBJ1-1; D is perhaps TRBD1 (6 bases). The CDR3 is 12 amino acids. Per the germline V gene, CDR1 is DFQATT and CDR2 is SNEGSKA (reference sequence). Trimming took off 2 bases at V and 9 bases at J, with 13 bases between the two ends.

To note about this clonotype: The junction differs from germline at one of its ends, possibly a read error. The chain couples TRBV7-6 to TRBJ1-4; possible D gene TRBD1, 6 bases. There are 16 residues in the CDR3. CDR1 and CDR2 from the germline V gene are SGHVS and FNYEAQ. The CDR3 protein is CVSSEQGWGVNEKLFF. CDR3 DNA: TGTGTCAGCAGCGAACAGGGATGGGGAGTAAATGAAAAACTGTTTTTT.

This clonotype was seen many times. CDR3 amino acids: CASRDRDLYGYTF. CDR3 in DNA: TGCGCCAGCCGGGACAGGGACCTCTATGGCTACACCTTC. The rearrangement uses TRBV5-1 and TRBJ1-2; the match to TRBD1 covers 9 bases. The CDR3 has 13 residues. Germline lookup yields CDR1 SGHRS and CDR2 YFSETQ. Germline trimming cut 7 bases from V and 4 bases from J; bases unmatched to any gene: 5.

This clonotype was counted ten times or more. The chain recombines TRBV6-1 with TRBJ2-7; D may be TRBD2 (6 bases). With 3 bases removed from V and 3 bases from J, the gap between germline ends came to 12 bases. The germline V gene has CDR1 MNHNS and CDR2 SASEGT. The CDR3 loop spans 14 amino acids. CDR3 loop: CASSEGLRLYEQYF. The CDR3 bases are TGTGCCAGCAGTGAGGGACTCCGACTCTACGAGCAGTACTTC.

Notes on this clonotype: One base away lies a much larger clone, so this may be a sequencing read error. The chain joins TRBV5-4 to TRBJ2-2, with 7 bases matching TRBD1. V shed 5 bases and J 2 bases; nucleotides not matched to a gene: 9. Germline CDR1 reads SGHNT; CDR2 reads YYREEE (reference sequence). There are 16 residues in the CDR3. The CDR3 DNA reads TGTGCCAGCAGTTCTCCCCGGGACAGTAACACCGGGGAGCTGTTTTTT. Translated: CASSSPRDSNTGELFF. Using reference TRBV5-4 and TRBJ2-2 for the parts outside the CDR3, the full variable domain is ETGVTQSPTHLIKTRGQQVTLRCSSQSGHNTVSWYQQALGQGPQFIFQYYREEENGRGNFPPRFSGLQFPNYSSELNVNALELDDSALYLCASSSPRDSNTGELFFGEGSRLTVL.

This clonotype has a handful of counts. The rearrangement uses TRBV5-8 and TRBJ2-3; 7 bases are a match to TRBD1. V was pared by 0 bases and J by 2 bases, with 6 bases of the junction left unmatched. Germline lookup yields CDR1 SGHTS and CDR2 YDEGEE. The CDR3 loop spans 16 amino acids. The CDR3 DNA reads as TGTGCCAGCAGCTTGGAGGGGGCTAGAATCACAGATACGCAGTATTTT. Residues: CASSLEGARITDTQYF.